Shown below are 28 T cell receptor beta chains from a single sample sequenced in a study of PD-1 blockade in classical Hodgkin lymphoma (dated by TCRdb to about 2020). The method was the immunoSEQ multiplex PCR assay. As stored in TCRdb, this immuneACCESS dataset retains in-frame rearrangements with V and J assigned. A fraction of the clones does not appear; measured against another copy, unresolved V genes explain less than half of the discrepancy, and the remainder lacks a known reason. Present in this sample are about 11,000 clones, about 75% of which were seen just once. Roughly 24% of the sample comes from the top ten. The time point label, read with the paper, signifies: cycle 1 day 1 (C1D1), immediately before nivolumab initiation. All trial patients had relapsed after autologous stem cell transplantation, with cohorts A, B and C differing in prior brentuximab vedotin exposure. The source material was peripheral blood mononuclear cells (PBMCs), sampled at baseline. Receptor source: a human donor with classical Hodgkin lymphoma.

The CDR3 nucleotides read TGTGCCAGCAGTGAAGCAGGGAGCACAGATACGCAGTATTTT. Protein product: CASSEAGSTDTQYF. This chain connects TRBV6-4 to TRBJ2-3; maybe TRBD1 (5 bases). Trimming removed 3 bases from V and 0 bases from J, with 7 bases in between. Germline loops: CDR1 MRHNA, CDR2 SNTAGT. The CDR3 sequence is 14 residues long.

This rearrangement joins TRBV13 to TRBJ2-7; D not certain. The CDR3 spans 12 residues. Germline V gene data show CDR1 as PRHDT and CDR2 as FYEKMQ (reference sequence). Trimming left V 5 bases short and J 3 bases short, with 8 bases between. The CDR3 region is CASSRRSYEQYF. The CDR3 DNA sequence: TGTGCCAGCAGCCGACGGAGCTACGAGCAGTACTTC. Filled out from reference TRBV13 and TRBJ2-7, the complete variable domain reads AAGVIQSPRHLIKEKRETATLKCYPIPRHDTVYWYQQGPGQDPQFLISFYEKMQSDKGSIPDRFSAQQFSDYHSELNMSSLELGDSALYFCASSRRSYEQYFGPGTRLTVT.

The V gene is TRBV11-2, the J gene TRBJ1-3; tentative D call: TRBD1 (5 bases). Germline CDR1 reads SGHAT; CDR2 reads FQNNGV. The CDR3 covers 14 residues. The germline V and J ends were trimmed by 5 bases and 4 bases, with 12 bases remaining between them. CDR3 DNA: TGTGCCAGCAGCGTATCGGACACGGGAAACACCATATATTTT. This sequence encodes CASSVSDTGNTIYF.

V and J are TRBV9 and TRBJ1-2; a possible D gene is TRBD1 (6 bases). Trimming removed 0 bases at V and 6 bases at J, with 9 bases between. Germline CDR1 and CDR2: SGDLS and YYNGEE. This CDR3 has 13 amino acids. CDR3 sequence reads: CASSVGPGDGYTF. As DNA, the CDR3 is TGTGCCAGCAGCGTAGGTCCAGGGGATGGCTACACCTTC.

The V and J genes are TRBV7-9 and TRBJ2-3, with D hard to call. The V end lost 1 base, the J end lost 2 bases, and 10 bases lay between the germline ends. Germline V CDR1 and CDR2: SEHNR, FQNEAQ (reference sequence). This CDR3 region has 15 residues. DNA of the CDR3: TGTGCCAGCAGCTTAGTTTTACTAATCACAGATACGCAGTATTTT. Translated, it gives CASSLVLLITDTQYF.

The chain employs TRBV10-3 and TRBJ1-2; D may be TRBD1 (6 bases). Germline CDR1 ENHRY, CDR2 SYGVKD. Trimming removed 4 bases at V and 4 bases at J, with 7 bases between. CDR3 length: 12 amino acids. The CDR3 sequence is CAISVDSYGYTF. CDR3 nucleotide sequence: TGTGCCATCAGTGTGGACAGCTATGGCTACACCTTC.

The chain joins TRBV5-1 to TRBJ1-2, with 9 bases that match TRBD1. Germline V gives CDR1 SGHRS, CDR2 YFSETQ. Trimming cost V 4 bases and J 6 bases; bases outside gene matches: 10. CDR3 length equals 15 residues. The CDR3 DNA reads TGCGCCAGCAGCGTCCCGGGACAGGGCTGGAATGGCTACACCTTC. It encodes CASSVPGQGWNGYTF.

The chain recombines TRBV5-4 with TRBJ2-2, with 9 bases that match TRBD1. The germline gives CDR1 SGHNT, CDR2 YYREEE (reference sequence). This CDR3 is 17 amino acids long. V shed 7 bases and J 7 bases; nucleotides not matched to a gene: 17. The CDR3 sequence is CASSNDRGFSTNGELFF. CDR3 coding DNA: TGTGCCAGCTCAAACGACAGGGGGTTCAGTACAAACGGGGAGCTGTTTTTT.

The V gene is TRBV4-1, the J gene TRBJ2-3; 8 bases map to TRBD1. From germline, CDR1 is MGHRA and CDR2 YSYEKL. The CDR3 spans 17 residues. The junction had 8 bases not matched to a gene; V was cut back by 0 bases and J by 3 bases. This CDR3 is CASSQDRTGSITDTQYF. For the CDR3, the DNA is TGCGCCAGCAGCCAAGATCGGACAGGGTCGATTACAGATACGCAGTATTTT.

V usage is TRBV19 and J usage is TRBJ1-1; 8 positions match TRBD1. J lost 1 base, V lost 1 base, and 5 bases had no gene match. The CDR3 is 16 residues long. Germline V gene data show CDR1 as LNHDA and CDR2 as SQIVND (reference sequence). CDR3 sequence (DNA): TGTGCCAGTAGTATAGGGCCGGACAGGGCGAACACTGAAGCTTTCTTT. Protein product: CASSIGPDRANTEAFF.

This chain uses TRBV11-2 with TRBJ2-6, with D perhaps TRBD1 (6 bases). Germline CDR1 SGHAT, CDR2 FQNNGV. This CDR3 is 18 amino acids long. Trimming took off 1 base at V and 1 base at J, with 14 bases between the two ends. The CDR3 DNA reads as TGTGCCAGCAGCTTAGGGAGGACAGTATTATCTGGGGCCAACGTCCTGACTTTC. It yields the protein CASSLGRTVLSGANVLTF.

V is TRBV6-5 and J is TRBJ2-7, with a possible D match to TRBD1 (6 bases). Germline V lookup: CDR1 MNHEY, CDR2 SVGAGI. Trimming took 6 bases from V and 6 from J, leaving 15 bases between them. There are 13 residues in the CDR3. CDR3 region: CASSLNRVGEQYF. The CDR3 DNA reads TGTGCCAGCAGCCTCAACAGGGTCGGCGAGCAGTACTTC.

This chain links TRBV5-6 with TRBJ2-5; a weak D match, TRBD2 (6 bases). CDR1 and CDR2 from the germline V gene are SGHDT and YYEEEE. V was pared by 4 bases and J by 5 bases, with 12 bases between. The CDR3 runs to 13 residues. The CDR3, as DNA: TGTGCCAGCAGCATGACTAGTATCGAGACCCAGTACTTC. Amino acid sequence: CASSMTSIETQYF.

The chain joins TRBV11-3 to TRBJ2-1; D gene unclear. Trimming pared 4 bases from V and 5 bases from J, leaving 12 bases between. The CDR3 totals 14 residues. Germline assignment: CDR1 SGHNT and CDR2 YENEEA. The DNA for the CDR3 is TGTGCCAGCAGCTGGAGCCTCAACAACAATGAGCAGTTCTTC. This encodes CASSWSLNNNEQFF.

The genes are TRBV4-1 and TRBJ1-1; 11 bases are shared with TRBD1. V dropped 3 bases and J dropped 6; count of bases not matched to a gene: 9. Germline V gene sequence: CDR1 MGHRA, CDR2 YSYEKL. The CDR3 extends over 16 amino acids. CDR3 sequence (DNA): TGCGCCAGCAGCCAGGCTCCGGGACAGGGGGGTCCTGAAGCTTTCTTT. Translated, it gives CASSQAPGQGGPEAFF.

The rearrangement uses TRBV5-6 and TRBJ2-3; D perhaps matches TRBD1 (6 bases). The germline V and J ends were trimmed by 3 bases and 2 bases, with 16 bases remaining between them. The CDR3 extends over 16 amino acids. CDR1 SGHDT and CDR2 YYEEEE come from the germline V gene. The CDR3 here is CASSSTGFEDTDTQYF. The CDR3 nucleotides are TGTGCCAGCAGCTCAACAGGGTTCGAAGACACAGATACGCAGTATTTT.

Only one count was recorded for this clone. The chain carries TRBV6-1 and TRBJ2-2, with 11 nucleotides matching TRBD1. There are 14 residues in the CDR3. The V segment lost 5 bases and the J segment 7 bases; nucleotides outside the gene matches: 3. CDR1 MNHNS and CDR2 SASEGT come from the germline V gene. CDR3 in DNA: TGTGCCAGCAGTTGGACAGGGGGCTTCGGGGAGCTGTTTTTT. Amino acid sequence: CASSWTGGFGELFF.

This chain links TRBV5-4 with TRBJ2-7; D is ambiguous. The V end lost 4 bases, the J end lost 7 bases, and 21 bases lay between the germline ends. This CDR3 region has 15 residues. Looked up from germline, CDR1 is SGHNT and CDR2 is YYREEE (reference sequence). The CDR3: CASSQDWSGLWEQYF. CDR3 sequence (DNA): TGTGCCAGCAGCCAAGATTGGAGTGGGCTTTGGGAGCAGTACTTC. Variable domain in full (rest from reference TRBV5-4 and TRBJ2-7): ETGVTQSPTHLIKTRGQQVTLRCSSQSGHNTVSWYQQALGQGPQFIFQYYREEENGRGNFPPRFSGLQFPNYSSELNVNALELDDSALYLCASSQDWSGLWEQYFGPGTRLTVT.

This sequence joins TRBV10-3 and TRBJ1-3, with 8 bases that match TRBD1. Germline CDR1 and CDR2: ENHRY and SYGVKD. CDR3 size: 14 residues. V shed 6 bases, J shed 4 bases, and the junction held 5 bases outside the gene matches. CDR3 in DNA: TGTGCCATCAGAGGACAGGGCGGGGGAAACACCATATATTTT. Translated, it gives CAIRGQGGGNTIYF.

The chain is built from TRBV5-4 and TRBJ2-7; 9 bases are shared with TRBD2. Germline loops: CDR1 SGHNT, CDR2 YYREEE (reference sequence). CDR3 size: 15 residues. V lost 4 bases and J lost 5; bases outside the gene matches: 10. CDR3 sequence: CASSRGLAGYHEQYF. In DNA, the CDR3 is TGTGCCAGCAGCCGGGGGCTAGCGGGATACCACGAGCAGTACTTC. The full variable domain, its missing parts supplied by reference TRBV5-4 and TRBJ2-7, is ETGVTQSPTHLIKTRGQQVTLRCSSQSGHNTVSWYQQALGQGPQFIFQYYREEENGRGNFPPRFSGLQFPNYSSELNVNALELDDSALYLCASSRGLAGYHEQYFGPGTRLTVT.

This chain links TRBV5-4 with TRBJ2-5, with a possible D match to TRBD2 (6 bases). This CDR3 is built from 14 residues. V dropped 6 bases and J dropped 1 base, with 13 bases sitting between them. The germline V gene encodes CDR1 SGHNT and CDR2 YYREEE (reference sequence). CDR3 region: CASTTRGLQETQYF. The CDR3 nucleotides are TGTGCCAGCACCACTAGGGGACTCCAAGAGACCCAGTACTTC.

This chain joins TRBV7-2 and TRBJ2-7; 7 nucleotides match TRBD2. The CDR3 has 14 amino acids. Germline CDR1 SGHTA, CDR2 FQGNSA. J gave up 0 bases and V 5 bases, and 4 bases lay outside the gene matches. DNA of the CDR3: TGTGCCAGCAGCGTCAGCGGGAACTCCTACGAGCAGTACTTC. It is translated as CASSVSGNSYEQYF. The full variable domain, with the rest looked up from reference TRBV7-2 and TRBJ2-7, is GAGVSQSPSNKVTEKGKDVELRCDPISGHTALYWYRQSLGQGLEFLIYFQGNSAPDKSGLPSDRFSAERTGGSVSTLTIQRTQQEDSAVYLCASSVSGNSYEQYFGPGTRLTVT.

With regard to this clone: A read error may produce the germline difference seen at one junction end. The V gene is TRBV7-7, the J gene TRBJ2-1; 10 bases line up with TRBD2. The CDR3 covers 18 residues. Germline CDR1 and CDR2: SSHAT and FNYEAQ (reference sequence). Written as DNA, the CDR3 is TGTGCTAGCAGCTCGCACCCATTGGGACTAGCGCTGGACAATGAGCAGTTCTTC. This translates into CASSSHPLGLALDNEQFF. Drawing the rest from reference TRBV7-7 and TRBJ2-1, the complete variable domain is GAGVSQSPRYKVTKRGQDVTLRCDPISSHATLYWYQQALGQGPEFLTYFNYEAQPDKSGLPSDRFSAERPEGSISTLTIQRTEQRDSAMYRCASSSHPLGLALDNEQFFGPGTRLTVL.

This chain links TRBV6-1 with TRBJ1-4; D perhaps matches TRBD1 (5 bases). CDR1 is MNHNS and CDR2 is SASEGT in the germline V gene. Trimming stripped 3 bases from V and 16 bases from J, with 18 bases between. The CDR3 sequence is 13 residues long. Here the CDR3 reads CASSDPGPGIGFF. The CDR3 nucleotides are TGTGCCAGCAGTGACCCGGGGCCCGGAATTGGGTTTTTT.

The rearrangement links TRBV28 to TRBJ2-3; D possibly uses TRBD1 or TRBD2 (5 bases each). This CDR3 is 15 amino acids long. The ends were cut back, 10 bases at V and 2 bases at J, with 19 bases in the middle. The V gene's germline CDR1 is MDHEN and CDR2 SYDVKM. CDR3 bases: TGTGCCACCAAGGGACCGGGGACCCACACAGATACGCAGTATTTT. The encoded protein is CATKGPGTHTDTQYF.

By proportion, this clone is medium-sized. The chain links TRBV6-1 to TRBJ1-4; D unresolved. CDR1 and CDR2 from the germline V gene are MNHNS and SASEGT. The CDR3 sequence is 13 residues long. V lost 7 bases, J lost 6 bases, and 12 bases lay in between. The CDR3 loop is CASIQDYDEKLFF. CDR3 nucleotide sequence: TGTGCCAGCATTCAGGACTATGATGAAAAACTGTTTTTT.

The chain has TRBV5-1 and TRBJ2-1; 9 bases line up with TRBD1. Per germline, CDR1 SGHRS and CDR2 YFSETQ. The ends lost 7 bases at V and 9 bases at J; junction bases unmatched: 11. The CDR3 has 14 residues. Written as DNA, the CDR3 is TGCGCCAGCTTCCGGACAGGGGCGACAACTGAGCAGTTCTTC. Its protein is CASFRTGATTEQFF.

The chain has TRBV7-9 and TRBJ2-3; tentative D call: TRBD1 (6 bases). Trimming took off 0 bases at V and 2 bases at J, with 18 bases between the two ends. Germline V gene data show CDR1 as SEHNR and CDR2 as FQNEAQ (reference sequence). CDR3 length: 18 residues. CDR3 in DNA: TGTGCCAGCAGCTTAGCCTGGGGGCTTTCCTTAGACACAGATACGCAGTATTTT. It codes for CASSLAWGLSLDTDTQYF.